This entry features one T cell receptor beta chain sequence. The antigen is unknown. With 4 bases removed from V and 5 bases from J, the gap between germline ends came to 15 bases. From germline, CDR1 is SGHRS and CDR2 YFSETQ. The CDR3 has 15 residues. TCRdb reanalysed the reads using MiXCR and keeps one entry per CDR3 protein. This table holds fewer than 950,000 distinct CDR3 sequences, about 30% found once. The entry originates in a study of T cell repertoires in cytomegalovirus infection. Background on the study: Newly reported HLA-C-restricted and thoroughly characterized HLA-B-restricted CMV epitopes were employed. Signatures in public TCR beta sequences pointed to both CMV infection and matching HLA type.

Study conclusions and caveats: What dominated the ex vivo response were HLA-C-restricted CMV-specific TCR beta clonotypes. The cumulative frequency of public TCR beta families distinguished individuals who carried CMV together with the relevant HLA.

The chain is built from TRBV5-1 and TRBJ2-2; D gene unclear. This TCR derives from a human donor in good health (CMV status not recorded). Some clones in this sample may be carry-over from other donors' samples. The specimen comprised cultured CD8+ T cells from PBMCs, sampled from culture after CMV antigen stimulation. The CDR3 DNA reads TGCGCCAGCAGCCCCGGAAGAGGTTGGACCGGGGAGCTGTTTTTT. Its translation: CASSPGRGWTGELFF.